These 32 T cell receptor beta chains share one sample of origin, sequenced in a study of blood T cell repertoires in COVID-19 (dated by TCRdb to the early 2020s). The method was the immunoSEQ multiplex PCR assay. This is the immuneACCESS table as TCRdb keeps it, with only in-frame sequences that have V and J called. A part of the clones is gone; compared with another copy, unresolved V genes explain less than half, and the rest is unexplained. This sample lists about 300,000 clones; 80% to 95% were detected once. The ten largest account for 1% to 1.3% of the sample. Sequencing used PBMCs or T cells enriched from blood (not recorded which). These receptors were collected from a woman aged 30 to 39 who had recovered from COVID-19.

The chain has TRBV19 and TRBJ2-2; D might be TRBD2 (5 bases). Trimming shortened V by 5 bases and J by 10 bases, and 20 bases separated the two germline ends. The CDR3 has 15 amino acids. The germline CDR1 and CDR2 sequences are LNHDA and SQIVND (reference sequence). This CDR3 reads CASSPYGKRSAELFF. The CDR3, as DNA: TGTGCCAGTAGTCCTTACGGCAAGCGGTCGGCGGAGCTGTTTTTT.

The CDR3 spells CASSPAGTYDTQYF. The CDR3 DNA reads TGTGCCAGCTCACCTGCAGGTACATATGATACGCAGTATTTT. The chain carries TRBV18 and TRBJ2-3; D is uncertain. The length of the CDR3 is 14 residues. Germline V CDR1 and CDR2: KGHSH, LQKENI. V lost 3 bases and J 6 bases, leaving 13 bases between the germline ends.

The chain uses TRBV4-1 and TRBJ2-2, with 9 bases that match TRBD2. Germline trimming cut 6 bases from V and 0 bases from J; bases unmatched to any gene: 8. The CDR3 contains 17 residues. Germline V lookup: CDR1 MGHRA, CDR2 YSYEKL. The CDR3 coding sequence is TGCGCCAGCAGAGACCTAGCGGGATTAACGAACACCGGGGAGCTGTTTTTT. Protein sequence: CASRDLAGLTNTGELFF.

This clone was counted a single time. This chain joins TRBV5-4 and TRBJ2-1; D is ambiguous. There are 14 residues in the CDR3. Trimming shortened V by 1 base and J by 1 base, and 6 bases separated the two germline ends. Germline CDR1 and CDR2: SGHNT and YYREEE (reference sequence). CDR3 residues: CASSLTQSYNEQFF. CDR3 sequence (DNA): TGTGCCAGCAGCTTGACCCAGTCCTACAATGAGCAGTTCTTC. The full variable domain, with the rest looked up from reference TRBV5-4 and TRBJ2-1, is ETGVTQSPTHLIKTRGQQVTLRCSSQSGHNTVSWYQQALGQGPQFIFQYYREEENGRGNFPPRFSGLQFPNYSSELNVNALELDDSALYLCASSLTQSYNEQFFGPGTRLTVL.

This clone has a handful of counts. V is TRBV7-2 and J is TRBJ1-1; TRBD1 aligns across 7 bases. Trimming cost V 3 bases and J 0 bases; bases outside gene matches: 1. The CDR3 sequence is 14 residues long. Germline assignment: CDR1 SGHTA and CDR2 FQGNSA. The DNA of the CDR3 is TGTGCCAGCAGCTTCAGGGGGATGAACACTGAAGCTTTCTTT. This sequence encodes CASSFRGMNTEAFF.

The CDR3 reads CASSSRLAGRTDTQYF. The CDR3 region has the DNA TGCGCCAGCAGCTCCCGACTAGCGGGACGCACAGATACGCAGTATTTT. The J gene is TRBJ2-3, the V gene TRBV5-1; the match to TRBD2 covers 11 bases. CDR1 and CDR2 from the germline V gene are SGHRS and YFSETQ. V lost 3 bases to trimming and J lost 1 base; unmatched junction nucleotides: 4. The CDR3 loop spans 16 amino acids. The full variable domain, with the rest looked up from reference TRBV5-1 and TRBJ2-3, is KAGVTQTPRYLIKTRGQQVTLSCSPISGHRSVSWYQQTPGQGLQFLFEYFSETQRNKGNFPGRFSGRQFSNSRSEMNVSTLELGDSALYLCASSSRLAGRTDTQYFGPGTRLTVL.

With respect to this clone: Other DNA sequences in this specimen translate into the identical CDR3. V is TRBV28 and J is TRBJ1-4, with 10 bases matching TRBD1. Germline CDR1 is MDHEN and CDR2 is SYDVKM. The CDR3 covers 14 residues. V shed 4 bases and J 5 bases; nucleotides not matched to a gene: 1. The CDR3 sequence: CASSWDRGNEKLFF. The CDR3 coding sequence is TGTGCCAGCAGTTGGGACAGGGGAAATGAAAAACTGTTTTTT.

As DNA, the CDR3 is TGTGCCAGCAGCCCGGGACAGGGAAATGAAAAACTGTTTTTT. Translated, it gives CASSPGQGNEKLFF. This chain connects TRBV5-4 to TRBJ1-4, with TRBD1 identical over 9 bases. The ends lost 4 bases at V and 5 bases at J; junction bases unmatched: 3. Germline assignment: CDR1 SGHNT and CDR2 YYREEE (reference sequence). The CDR3 covers 14 residues.

The chain is built from TRBV11-2 and TRBJ1-6; D possibly corresponds to TRBD1 (5 bases). Germline CDR1 reads SGHAT; CDR2 reads FQNNGV. V lost 4 bases, J lost 0 bases, and 13 bases lay in between. The CDR3 runs to 17 residues. The CDR3 region is CASSSDTWSSYNSPLHF. The CDR3 region has the DNA TGTGCCAGCAGCTCGGACACTTGGAGCTCCTATAATTCACCCCTCCACTTT.

A remark on this clone: Different DNA sequences within this sample yield the same CDR3. The V gene is TRBV18, the J gene TRBJ2-3; D may be TRBD1 (5 bases). Trimming took 3 bases from V and 0 from J, leaving 7 bases between them. This CDR3 is built from 14 residues. In germline, CDR1 is KGHSH, CDR2 LQKENI. The chain's CDR3 is CASSPQGSTDTQYF. Written as DNA, the CDR3 is TGTGCCAGCTCACCTCAGGGAAGCACAGATACGCAGTATTTT. Together with reference TRBV18 and TRBJ2-3, the CDR3 gives the full variable domain: NAGVMQNPRHLVRRRGQEARLRCSPMKGHSHVYWYRQLPEEGLKFMVYLQKENIIDESGMPKERFSAEFPKEGPSILRIQQVVRGDSAAYFCASSPQGSTDTQYFGPGTRLTVL.

This rearrangement joins TRBV10-3 to TRBJ2-1; 8 positions match TRBD2. CDR1 is ENHRY and CDR2 is SYGVKD in the germline V gene. This CDR3 has 13 residues. Trimming took 8 bases from V and 7 from J; bases not matched to a gene: 7. The DNA for the CDR3 is TGTGCCATCCAAAGCGGGAGTGGGAATGAGCAGTTCTTC. It is translated as CAIQSGSGNEQFF.

The gene calls are TRBV5-4 and TRBJ2-6; possible D gene TRBD1, 7 bases. Germline-derived CDR1 and CDR2 are SGHNT and YYREEE (reference sequence). The CDR3 covers 17 residues. Trimming left V 4 bases short and J 0 bases short, with 14 bases between. CDR3 DNA sequence: TGTGCCAGCAGCCCAGGGGGGACAAGCTCTGGGGCCAACGTCCTGACTTTC. It specifies CASSPGGTSSGANVLTF.

CDR3 amino acids: CASSRRLLAGGPTETQYF. The CDR3 coding sequence is TGCGCCAGCAGCCGACGACTACTAGCGGGAGGTCCTACAGAGACCCAGTACTTC. V usage is TRBV4-3 and J usage is TRBJ2-5; 12 nucleotides match TRBD2. Germline assignment: CDR1 LGHNA and CDR2 YSLEER. This CDR3 is 18 amino acids long. Trimming removed 4 bases from V and 4 bases from J; junction bases left unmatched: 13.

The chain recombines TRBV27 with TRBJ1-1, with TRBD1 identical over 9 bases. This CDR3 contains 14 residues. Germline CDR1 and CDR2: MNHEY and SMNVEV (reference sequence). V lost 5 bases to trimming and J lost 5 bases; unmatched junction nucleotides: 6. The DNA of the CDR3 is TGTGCCAGCAGTGGACACAGGGGGCGGACTGAAGCTTTCTTT. This codes for CASSGHRGRTEAFF.

The chain couples TRBV29-1 to TRBJ2-2; no firm D call. The CDR3 sequence is 13 residues long. Germline CDR1 and CDR2: SQVTM and ANQGSEA. V was shortened by 5 bases and J by 1 base, with 8 bases between the two germline ends. CDR3: CSVPLVNTGELFF. DNA of the CDR3: TGCAGCGTTCCCCTTGTGAACACCGGGGAGCTGTTTTTT.

This chain's CDR3 is CASSLGGVQGMNTEAFF. In DNA form, the CDR3 reads TGTGCCAGCAGCTTGGGTGGGGTTCAGGGGATGAACACTGAAGCTTTCTTT. The rearrangement links TRBV5-4 to TRBJ1-1; weak D call: TRBD1 (6 bases). In germline, CDR1 is SGHNT, CDR2 YYREEE (reference sequence). This CDR3 has 17 amino acids. V lost 0 bases and J 0 bases, leaving 15 bases between the germline ends.

This chain uses TRBV19 with TRBJ1-5; tentative D call: TRBD1 (5 bases). The CDR3 contains 15 residues. The germline V gene encodes CDR1 LNHDA and CDR2 SQIVND (reference sequence). V lost 6 bases to trimming and J lost 1 base, with 13 bases between them. CDR3 residues: CASSGTAGSNQPQHF. The CDR3 DNA sequence: TGTGCCAGTAGCGGGACCGCGGGAAGCAATCAGCCCCAGCATTTT.

The chain links TRBV6-5 to TRBJ2-7, with a weak D call TRBD1 (5 bases). V lost 7 bases and J 3 bases, leaving 10 bases between the germline ends. This CDR3 region has 12 residues. The germline gives CDR1 MNHEY, CDR2 SVGAGI. This CDR3 reads CASNRRIYEQYF. The CDR3 nucleotides read TGTGCCAGCAACAGGAGAATCTACGAGCAGTACTTC.

This clone was detected ten times or more. The rearrangement uses TRBV11-1 and TRBJ2-7; 7 bases align to TRBD1. Germline V gene data show CDR1 as SGHAT and CDR2 as FQDESV (reference sequence). CDR3 size: 16 residues. Losses at the gene ends were 1 base for V and 0 bases for J; bases not matched to a gene: 6. CDR3 sequence: CASSLERGQTSYEQYF. The CDR3 DNA sequence: TGTGCCAGCAGCTTAGAAAGGGGACAGACCTCCTACGAGCAGTACTTC.

The DNA for the CDR3 is TGTGCCAGCAGCTTAGCTCCACCGGGACAGGGGGTAACCCTCCACTTT. It specifies CASSLAPPGQGVTLHF. The chain links TRBV7-2 to TRBJ1-6, with TRBD1 identical over 11 bases. Germline V gives CDR1 SGHTA, CDR2 FQGNSA. The V gene end was trimmed by 0 bases and the J gene end by 14 bases; junction bases not matched to a gene: 9. This CDR3 is built from 16 residues.

This clone turned up a few times. V usage is TRBV2 and J usage is TRBJ2-1; D is perhaps TRBD2 (5 bases). The germline V gene encodes CDR1 SNHLY and CDR2 FYNNEI. There are 11 residues in the CDR3. V lost 7 bases and J lost 8, with 9 bases in between. CDR3 bases: TGTGCCAGCATATGGGAGTATGAGCAGTTCTTC. This codes for CASIWEYEQFF.

V is TRBV18 and J is TRBJ2-7, with 8 bases matching TRBD1. CDR1 and CDR2 from the germline V gene are KGHSH and LQKENI. The ends lost 0 bases at V and 4 bases at J; junction bases unmatched: 2. The CDR3 runs 14 residues. This chain's CDR3 is CASSPPDREYEQYF. The CDR3 DNA is TGTGCCAGCTCACCACCGGACAGGGAATACGAGCAGTACTTC.

The V gene is TRBV10-3, the J gene TRBJ1-6; 8 bases match TRBD1. Germline values: CDR1 ENHRY, CDR2 SYGVKD. Unmatched junction bases numbered 7, after V lost 6 bases and J lost 0 bases. The CDR3 has 17 amino acids. Here the CDR3 reads CAIRSSTGGSYNSPLHF. Here the CDR3 DNA reads TGTGCCATCAGAAGTTCTACAGGGGGCTCCTATAATTCACCCCTCCACTTT.

V and J are TRBV28 and TRBJ2-7, with D possibly TRBD1 on 6 matching bases. This CDR3 is 14 amino acids long. V was clipped by 6 bases and J by 8 bases, with 20 bases between them. Germline V CDR1 and CDR2: MDHEN, SYDVKM. CDR3 in DNA: TGTGCCAGCAGCAACCGGGACACAGGGTGGAAGCAGTACTTC. It encodes CASSNRDTGWKQYF. The full variable domain, completed using reference TRBV28 and TRBJ2-7, is DVKVTQSSRYLVKRTGEKVFLECVQDMDHENMFWYRQDPGLGLRLIYFSYDVKMKEKGDIPEGYSVSREKKERFSLILESASTNQTSMYLCASSNRDTGWKQYFGPGTRLTVT.

The V and J genes are TRBV28 and TRBJ1-5, with D unclear. Trimming pared 5 bases from V and 2 bases from J, leaving 19 bases between. The CDR3 consists of 17 residues. Germline V gene data show CDR1 as MDHEN and CDR2 as SYDVKM. DNA of the CDR3: TGTGCCAGCAGTAAATATTGGGAGAGAATCGGCAATCAGCCCCAGCATTTT. It encodes CASSKYWERIGNQPQHF.

V gene TRBV5-4 combines with J gene TRBJ2-5; D is unresolved. The CDR3 runs 15 residues. Germline V gene sequence: CDR1 SGHNT, CDR2 YYREEE (reference sequence). V gave up 3 bases and J gave up 0 bases, with 12 bases separating them. In DNA, the CDR3 is TGTGCCAGCAGCTCTCAACGGGTGTACCAAGAGACCCAGTACTTC. It yields the protein CASSSQRVYQETQYF.

The chain recombines TRBV6-2 or TRBV6-3 with TRBJ2-7; D is possibly TRBD2 (6 bases). Trimming pared 6 bases from V and 0 bases from J, leaving 15 bases between. The germline V gene has CDR1 MNHEY and CDR2 SVGEGT. CDR3 length: 15 residues. CDR3 loop: CASSRLATSSYEQYF. The CDR3 DNA is TGTGCCAGCAGCCGTCTAGCGACTAGCTCCTACGAGCAGTACTTC.

The chain has TRBV6-4 and TRBJ1-5; the match to TRBD1 covers 7 bases. Per germline, CDR1 MRHNA and CDR2 SNTAGT. CDR3 size: 16 residues. V shed 2 bases, J shed 3 bases, and the junction held 7 bases outside the gene matches. The CDR3 DNA reads as TGTGCCAGCAGTGACGGTGTCAGGGGGGACAATCAGCCCCAGCATTTT. The encoded protein is CASSDGVRGDNQPQHF.

The rearrangement links TRBV6-5 to TRBJ1-1, with a weak D call TRBD1 (5 bases). CDR1 is MNHEY, CDR2 SVGAGI, per germline. V was clipped by 6 bases and J by 1 base, with 12 bases between them. The CDR3 is made up of 14 amino acids. The CDR3 region is CASRPFGGNTEAFF. The CDR3 DNA is TGTGCCAGCAGGCCATTCGGGGGGAACACTGAAGCTTTCTTT.

Details on this clone: The sample has other DNA sequences that encode this CDR3 too. This chain uses TRBV18 with TRBJ1-1, with 7 nucleotides matching TRBD1. The junction had 2 bases not matched to a gene; V was cut back by 1 base and J by 0 bases. The length of the CDR3 is 15 residues. Germline CDR1 is KGHSH and CDR2 is LQKENI. This CDR3 reads CASSPLTGMNTEAFF. CDR3 DNA: TGTGCCAGCTCACCACTGACAGGGATGAACACTGAAGCTTTCTTT.

The CDR3 bases are TGTGCCAGCAGCTCCCTTCGGCTAGCGGGAGGGCCCCAGCGGTACGAGCAGTACTTC. This sequence encodes CASSSLRLAGGPQRYEQYF. The gene calls are TRBV5-4 and TRBJ2-7; TRBD2 matches at 12 bases. The germline V gene encodes CDR1 SGHNT and CDR2 YYREEE (reference sequence). The junction had 17 bases not matched to a gene; V was cut back by 3 bases and J by 4 bases. The CDR3 runs 19 residues.

The rearrangement links TRBV4-3 to TRBJ2-1, with TRBD1 identical over 8 bases. The CDR3 extends over 14 amino acids. Germline values: CDR1 LGHNA, CDR2 YSLEER. J was trimmed by 5 bases and V by 1 base; bases with no gene match: 1. CDR3 amino acids: CASSQGTGHNEQFF. In nucleotides, the CDR3 is TGCGCCAGCAGCCAAGGGACAGGGCACAATGAGCAGTTCTTC.